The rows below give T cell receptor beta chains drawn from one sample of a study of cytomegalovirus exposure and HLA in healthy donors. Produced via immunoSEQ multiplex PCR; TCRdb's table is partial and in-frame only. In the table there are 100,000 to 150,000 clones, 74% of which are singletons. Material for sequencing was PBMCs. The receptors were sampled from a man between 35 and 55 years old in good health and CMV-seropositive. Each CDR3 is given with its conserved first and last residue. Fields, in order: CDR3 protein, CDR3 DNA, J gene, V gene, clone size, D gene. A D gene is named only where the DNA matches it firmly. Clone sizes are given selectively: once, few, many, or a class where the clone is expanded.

CASSQSGTGAHGELFF,TGCGCCAGCAGCCAATCCGGGACAGGGGCGCACGGGGAGCTGTTTTTT,TRBJ2-2,TRBV4-3,few,TRBD1
CASGGQGAYEQYF,TGTGCCAGCGGAGGACAGGGGGCCTACGAGCAGTACTTC,TRBJ2-7,TRBV7-6,few,TRBD1
CASRGTSVNQELFF,TGTGCCAGCAGGGGGACTAGCGTGAACCAGGAGCTGTTTTTT,TRBJ2-2,TRBV7-9,few,TRBD2
CASSPGTGVVGYTF,TGCGCCAGCAGCCCGGGGACAGGGGTGGTTGGCTACACCTTC,TRBJ1-2,TRBV5-1,.,TRBD1
CASSLPGGSAEKLFF,TGTGCCAGCAGTTTACCCGGGGGGTCGGCGGAAAAACTGTTTTTT,TRBJ1-4,TRBV28,.,.
CASSLAKAGPNSPLHF,TGTGCCAGCAGCTTAGCGAAGGCGGGCCCCAATTCACCCCTCCACTTT,TRBJ1-6,TRBV11-1,.,.
CASSRRRDGELFF,TGTGCCAGCAGTCGGAGGAGGGACGGGGAGCTGTTTTTT,TRBJ2-2,TRBV6-6,.,.
CAWRRRDRWTDTQYF,TGTGCCTGGAGGAGACGGGACAGGTGGACAGATACGCAGTATTTT,TRBJ2-3,TRBV30,.,TRBD1
CASTEGTGKTNEKLFF,TGTGCCAGCACTGAAGGGACAGGGAAAACTAATGAAAAACTGTTTTTT,TRBJ1-4,TRBV6-1,.,TRBD1
CASSLQGDEQYF,TGTGCCAGCAGTCTACAGGGGGACGAGCAGTACTTC,TRBJ2-7,TRBV27,.,TRBD1
CASSLRDSGAAFF,TGTGCCAGCAGCCTCCGGGATTCAGGTGCAGCTTTCTTT,TRBJ1-1,TRBV2,.,.
CASSKVRIGGYDTGELFF,TGTGCCAGCAGCAAAGTACGTATTGGGGGGTACGACACCGGGGAGCTGTTTTTT,TRBJ2-2,TRBV21-1,.,.
CATSSGRGNTGELFF,TGTGCCACCAGCAGTGGCAGGGGGAACACCGGGGAGCTGTTTTTT,TRBJ2-2,TRBV15,.,.
CASSPPGTEAFF,TGTGCCAGCAGCCCCCCGGGCACTGAAGCTTTCTTT,TRBJ1-1,TRBV7-9,.,.
CASSIYSSSSYEQYF,TGTGCCAGTAGTATTTACAGCTCGAGCTCCTACGAGCAGTACTTC,TRBJ2-7,TRBV19,.,.
CASSRLQGAAEAFF,TGTGCCAGCAGCAGATTACAGGGGGCCGCTGAAGCTTTCTTT,TRBJ1-1,TRBV5-4,once,TRBD1
CASSEAGFLRGTDTQYF,TGTGCCAGCAGTGAGGCGGGGTTCCTAAGGGGCACAGATACGCAGTATTTT,TRBJ2-3,TRBV2,.,.
CASSSQGGVTEAFF,TGCGCCAGCAGCTCCCAGGGGGGCGTCACTGAAGCTTTCTTT,TRBJ1-1,TRBV5-1,.,TRBD1
CASSPTGGETDTQYF,TGTGCCAGTAGTCCCACAGGGGGCGAGACAGATACGCAGTATTTT,TRBJ2-3,TRBV19,.,TRBD1
CASSQGTGGTGELFF,TGTGCCAGCAGCCAAGGGACAGGGGGAACCGGGGAGCTGTTTTTT,TRBJ2-2,TRBV4-2,.,TRBD1
CASSERGQGAVTEAFF,TGTGCCAGCAGTGAACGGGGACAGGGGGCGGTGACTGAAGCTTTCTTT,TRBJ1-1,TRBV2,.,TRBD1
CASSSGSMPNTEAFF,TGCGCCAGCAGCTCGGGGAGCATGCCTAACACTGAAGCTTTCTTT,TRBJ1-1,TRBV5-1,.,.
CASTRFGTENYGYTF,TGTGCCAGCACAAGATTTGGGACAGAAAACTATGGCTACACCTTC,TRBJ1-2,TRBV6-1,.,TRBD1
CAWSVQSYNSPLHF,TGTGCCTGGAGTGTACAATCCTATAATTCACCCCTCCACTTT,TRBJ1-6,TRBV30,once,.
CASTRGRYEQYF,TGTGCCAGCACCCGAGGGCGGTACGAGCAGTACTTC,TRBJ2-7,TRBV28,.,.
CASRQGDSPLHF,TGTGCCAGCAGACAGGGTGATTCACCCCTCCACTTT,TRBJ1-6,TRBV6-4,.,.
CASRPGQVDSPLHF,TGCGCCAGCAGACCGGGACAAGTCGATTCACCCCTCCACTTT,TRBJ1-6,TRBV4-1,.,.
CASSSSGRTYEQYF,TGTGCCAGCTCCTCTAGCGGGAGGACTTACGAGCAGTACTTC,TRBJ2-7,TRBV7-2,few,TRBD2
CASTGTGGYEQYF,TGTGCCAGCACAGGGACAGGGGGGTATGAGCAGTACTTC,TRBJ2-7,TRBV6-5,.,TRBD1
CASSQETAYGYTF,TGTGCCAGCAGCCAAGAGACAGCCTATGGCTACACCTTC,TRBJ1-2,TRBV14,.,.
CASSLTLVGSPLHF,TGTGCCAGCAGTCTCACCCTGGTCGGTTCACCCCTCCACTTT,TRBJ1-6,TRBV27,few,.
CASSDELAGTDTQYF,TGTGCCAGCAGTGACGAACTAGCGGGCACAGATACGCAGTATTTT,TRBJ2-3,TRBV2,once,TRBD2
CASSAQRGSSEKLFF,TGTGCCAGCTCTGCCCAACGGGGTTCATCTGAAAAACTGTTTTTT,TRBJ1-4,TRBV18,.,.